The next 5 T cell receptor beta chains were all read from a single sample in a study of CD8+ T cells in alopecia areata. The authors extracted RNA and reverse transcribed it into cDNA as the sequencing template. Data came from immunoSEQ multiplex PCR; TCRdb stores just in-frame clones and leaves some out. The data hold 50,000 to 80,000 clones, with about 40% observed a single time. Input material: NKG2D-low CD8+ T cells sorted from blood. The receptors here all came from a human donor with alopecia areata.

This clone was seen more than once but under ten times. The chain has TRBV28 and TRBJ2-1; D possibly corresponds to TRBD2 (6 bases). This CDR3 contains 15 residues. V lost 5 bases to trimming and J lost 5 bases, with 16 bases between them. Germline loops: CDR1 MDHEN, CDR2 SYDVKM. This chain's CDR3 is CASSLWDLGHNEQFF. CDR3 bases: TGTGCCAGCAGTCTCTGGGACTTGGGCCACAATGAGCAGTTCTTC.

The chain's CDR3 is CASSFLKTGTVINEQFF. DNA of the CDR3: TGTGCCAGCAGTTTCCTTAAGACTGGAACCGTGATTAATGAGCAGTTCTTC. The V gene is TRBV27, the J gene TRBJ2-1, with D unresolved. V was trimmed by 3 bases and J by 7 bases, leaving 22 bases between them. The CDR3 sequence is 17 residues long. The germline CDR1 and CDR2 sequences are MNHEY and SMNVEV (reference sequence).

This clone was observed once. The chain recombines TRBV2 with TRBJ2-1, with no clear D. This CDR3 comprises 15 residues. Germline CDR1 SNHLY, CDR2 FYNNEI. Trimming shortened V by 3 bases and J by 7 bases, and 16 bases separated the two germline ends. Written as DNA, the CDR3 is TGTGCCAGCAGTGATCGGCAGTCTCCTTTGAATGAGCAGTTCTTC. Its protein product is CASSDRQSPLNEQFF.

This clone has just a few counts. V gene TRBV27 combines with J gene TRBJ2-7; 9 bases match TRBD1. The CDR3 length is 14 residues. The junction had 7 bases not matched to a gene; V was cut back by 7 bases and J by 3 bases. Germline V gene lookup returns CDR1 MNHEY and CDR2 SMNVEV (reference sequence). In DNA form, the CDR3 reads TGTGCCAGCACCCTAGGACAGGGGAACTACGAGCAGTACTTC. Translated, it gives CASTLGQGNYEQYF.

J is TRBJ2-1 and V is TRBV13; D uncertain. The CDR3 covers 12 residues. From germline, CDR1 is PRHDT and CDR2 FYEKMQ (reference sequence). The V and J ends lost 4 bases and 10 bases respectively, with 11 bases between them. DNA for the CDR3: TGTGCCAGCAGCTCCGCGGCTAGGGAGCAGTTCTTC. Its translation is CASSSAAREQFF.